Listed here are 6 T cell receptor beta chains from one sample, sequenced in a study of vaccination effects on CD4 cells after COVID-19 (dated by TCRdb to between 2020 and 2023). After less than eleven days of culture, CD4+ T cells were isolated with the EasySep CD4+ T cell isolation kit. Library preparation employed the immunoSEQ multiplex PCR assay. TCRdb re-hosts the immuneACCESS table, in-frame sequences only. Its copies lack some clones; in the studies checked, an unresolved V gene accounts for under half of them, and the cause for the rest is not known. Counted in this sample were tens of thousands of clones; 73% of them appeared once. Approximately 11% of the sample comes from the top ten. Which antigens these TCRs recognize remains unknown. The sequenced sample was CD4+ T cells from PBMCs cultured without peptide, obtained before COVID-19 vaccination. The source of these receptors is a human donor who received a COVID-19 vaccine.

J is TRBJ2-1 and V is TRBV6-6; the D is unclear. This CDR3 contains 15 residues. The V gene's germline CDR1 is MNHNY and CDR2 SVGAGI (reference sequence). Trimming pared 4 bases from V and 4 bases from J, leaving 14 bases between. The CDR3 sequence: CASSSFSVQYNEQFF. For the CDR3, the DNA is TGTGCCAGCAGTTCGTTCTCGGTCCAATACAATGAGCAGTTCTTC.

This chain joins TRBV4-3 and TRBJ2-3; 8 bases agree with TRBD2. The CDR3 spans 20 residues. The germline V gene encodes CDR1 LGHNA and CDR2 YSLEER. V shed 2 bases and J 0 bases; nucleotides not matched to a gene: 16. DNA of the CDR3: TGCGCCAGCAGCCAATTCGCTTCGGCTAGCGGGTTAAGTAGCACAGATACGCAGTATTTT. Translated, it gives CASSQFASASGLSSTDTQYF.

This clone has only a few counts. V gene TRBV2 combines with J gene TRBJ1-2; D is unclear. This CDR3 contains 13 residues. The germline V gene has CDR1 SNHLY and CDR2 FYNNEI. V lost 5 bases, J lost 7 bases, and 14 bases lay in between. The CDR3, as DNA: TGTGCCAGCAGTAAACTTGGTTCGGTTGGCTACACCTTC. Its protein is CASSKLGSVGYTF.

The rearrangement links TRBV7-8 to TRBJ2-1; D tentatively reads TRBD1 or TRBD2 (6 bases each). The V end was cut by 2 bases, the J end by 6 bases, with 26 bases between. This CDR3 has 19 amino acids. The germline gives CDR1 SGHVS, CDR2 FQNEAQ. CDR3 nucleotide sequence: TGTGCCAGCAGCTTACTTCATTCCCCCCGGGGGCCGTTTGGCAATGAGCAGTTCTTC. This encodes CASSLLHSPRGPFGNEQFF.

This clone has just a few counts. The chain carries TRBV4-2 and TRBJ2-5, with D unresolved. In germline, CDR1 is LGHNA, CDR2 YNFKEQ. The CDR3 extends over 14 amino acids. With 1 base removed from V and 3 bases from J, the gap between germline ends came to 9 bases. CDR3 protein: CASSQAGEEETQYF. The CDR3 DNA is TGTGCCAGCAGCCAAGCAGGAGAAGAAGAGACCCAGTACTTC.

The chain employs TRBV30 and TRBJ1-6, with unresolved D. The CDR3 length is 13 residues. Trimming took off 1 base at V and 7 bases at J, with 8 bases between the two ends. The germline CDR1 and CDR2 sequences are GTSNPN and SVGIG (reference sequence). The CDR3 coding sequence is TGTGCCTGGAGTGGGGGTTGGAATTCACCCCTCCACTTT. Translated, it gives CAWSGGWNSPLHF.